This T cell receptor (beta chain) is from a study of tumor-infiltrating lymphocytes in primary liver carcinoma. Germline values: CDR1 MNHEY, CDR2 SVGAGI. The CDR3 sequence is 16 residues long. The authors took blood RNA from unsorted whole blood and also extracted germline DNA. This clonotype was seen more than once but under ten times. Its antigen is currently unknown. One junction end does not reproduce the germline sequence, and a read error may be involved. Study-wide results and limits: Unsorted bulk processing meant the study did not compare CD4+ and CD8+ repertoires. Tumor region pairs showed greater overlap than either tumor-adjacent or tumor-blood pairs did.

From roughly 0.5 ug total RNA, TCR beta cDNA was generated with a primer in the constant region. The TCR beta library was amplified through three nested multiplex PCR rounds in a modified ARM-PCR procedure. Both of the initial two PCR rounds ran for around 9 cycles and employed TRBV1-TRBV30 forward primers alongside a C-beta reverse primer. TCRdb re-called the multiplex PCR reads with MiXCR, one entry per CDR3 protein. The profile shows approximately 340,000 distinct CDR3 sequences, 65% of them singletons. The sequencing input was peripheral blood. J is TRBJ2-7 and V is TRBV6-5, with TRBD1 identical over 12 bases. The sequence was collected from a man aged 40-49 years with primary liver carcinoma and hepatitis B virus infection. In nucleotides, the CDR3 is TGTGTCAGCAGTTACTCTTCCGGGACAGGGGGCCACGAGCAGTACTTC. As protein: CVSSYSSGTGGHEQYF.